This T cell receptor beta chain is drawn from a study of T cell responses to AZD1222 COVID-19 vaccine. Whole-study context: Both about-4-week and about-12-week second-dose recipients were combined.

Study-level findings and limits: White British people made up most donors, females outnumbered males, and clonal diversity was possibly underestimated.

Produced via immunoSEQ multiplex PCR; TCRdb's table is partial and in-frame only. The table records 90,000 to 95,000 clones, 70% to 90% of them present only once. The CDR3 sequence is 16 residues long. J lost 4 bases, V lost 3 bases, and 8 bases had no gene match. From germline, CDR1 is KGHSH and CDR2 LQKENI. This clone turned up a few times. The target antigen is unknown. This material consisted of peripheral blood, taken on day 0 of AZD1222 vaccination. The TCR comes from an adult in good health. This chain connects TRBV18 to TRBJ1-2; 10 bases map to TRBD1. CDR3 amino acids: CASSPSGTGASYGYTF. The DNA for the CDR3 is TGTGCCAGCTCACCGAGCGGGACAGGGGCTTCCTATGGCTACACCTTC.